The T cell receptor beta chain under discussion was sequenced for a study of cytomegalovirus exposure and HLA in healthy donors. Study-level findings and limits: TCR beta chains numbering more than 150 were designated cytomegalovirus-associated. Apart from CMV serostatus, no immune exposure information was available.

This clone was counted once. Its antigen is unidentified. Germline V lookup: CDR1 SGHVS, CDR2 FNYEAQ. This CDR3 region has 15 residues. V was trimmed by 5 bases and J by 5 bases, leaving 19 bases between them. Researchers ran the PCR with 60 Vbeta and 13 Jbeta primers. Clones were read by immunoSEQ multiplex PCR, and TCRdb kept only the in-frame ones, dropping some. This sample has about 150,000 clones, with about 74% found just once. This sequence originates from a middle-aged man in good health and CMV-seropositive. This rearrangement joins TRBV7-6 to TRBJ2-7; D is unresolved. The sequencing sample was made of PBMCs. CDR3 sequence: CASSPPTERGDEQYF. The CDR3 region has the DNA TGTGCCAGCAGCCCCCCAACGGAGCGCGGAGACGAGCAGTACTTC.